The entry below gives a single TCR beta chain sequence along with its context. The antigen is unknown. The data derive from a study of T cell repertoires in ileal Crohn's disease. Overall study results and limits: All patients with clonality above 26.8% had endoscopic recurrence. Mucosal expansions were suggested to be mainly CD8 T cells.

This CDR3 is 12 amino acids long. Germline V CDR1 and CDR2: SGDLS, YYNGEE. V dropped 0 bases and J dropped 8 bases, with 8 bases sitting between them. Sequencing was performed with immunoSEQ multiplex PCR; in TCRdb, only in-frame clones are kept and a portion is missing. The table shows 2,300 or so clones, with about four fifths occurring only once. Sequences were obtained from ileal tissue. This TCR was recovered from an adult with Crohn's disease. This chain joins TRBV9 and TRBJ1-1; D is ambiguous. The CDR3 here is CASSVGMSEAFF. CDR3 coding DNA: TGTGCCAGCAGCGTAGGGATGTCAGAAGCTTTCTTT.